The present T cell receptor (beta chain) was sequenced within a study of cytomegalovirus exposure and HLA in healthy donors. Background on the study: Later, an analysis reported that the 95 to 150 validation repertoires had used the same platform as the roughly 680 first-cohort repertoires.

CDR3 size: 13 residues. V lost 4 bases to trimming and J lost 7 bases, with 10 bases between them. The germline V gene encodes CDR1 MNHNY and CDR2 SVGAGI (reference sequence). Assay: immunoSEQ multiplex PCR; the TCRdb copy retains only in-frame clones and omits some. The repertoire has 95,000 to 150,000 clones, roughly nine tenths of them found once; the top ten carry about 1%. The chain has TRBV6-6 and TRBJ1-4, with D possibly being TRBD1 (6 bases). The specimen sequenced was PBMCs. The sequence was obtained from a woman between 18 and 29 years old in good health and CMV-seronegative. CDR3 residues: CASSLTGPEKLFF. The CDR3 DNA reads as TGTGCCAGCAGTTTAACAGGGCCTGAAAAACTGTTTTTT.